Listed below are T cell receptor beta chains from one sample, sequenced in a study of T cell repertoires in cytomegalovirus infection. TCRdb re-derived calls from the reads in MiXCR, one entry per CDR3 protein. This repertoire shows some 150,000 distinct CDR3 sequences, about 6% found once; its top ten account for roughly 18%. The material sequenced was PBMCs. These receptors all come from a human donor in good health (CMV status not recorded). Some clones in this sample may be carry-over from other donors' samples. Both conserved end residues are part of each CDR3. Each record gives: CDR3 length, D gene, V gene, clone size, J gene, CDR3 DNA, CDR3 protein. A D gene is named only where the DNA matches it firmly. Clone sizes are given selectively: once, few, many, or a class where the clone is expanded.

len: 11
d_gene: NA
v_gene: TRBV29-1
abundance: few
j_gene: TRBJ1-1
CDR3nt: TGCAGCGTTGCCACCAACACTGAAGCTTTCTTT
CDR3aa: CSVATNTEAFF

len: 15
d_gene: NA
v_gene: TRBV5-1
abundance: many
j_gene: TRBJ1-5
CDR3nt: TGCGCCAGCAGCTTGGTGGCAGGACCAAATCAGCCCCAGCATTTT
CDR3aa: CASSLVAGPNQPQHF

len: 14
d_gene: NA
v_gene: TRBV11-2
abundance: NA
j_gene: TRBJ1-1
CDR3nt: TGTGCCAGCAGCTTACAGGGTGGGCTCGCTGAAGCTTTCTTT
CDR3aa: CASSLQGGLAEAFF

len: 14
d_gene: NA
v_gene: TRBV14
abundance: NA
j_gene: TRBJ2-5
CDR3nt: TGTGCCAGCAGCCAAGGTCGGGGGACGGAGACCCAGTACTTC
CDR3aa: CASSQGRGTETQYF

len: 16
d_gene: NA
v_gene: TRBV5-6
abundance: few
j_gene: TRBJ2-5
CDR3nt: TGTGCCAGCAGCTTGGGATTCCGGGGTGTACAAGAGACCCAGTACTTC
CDR3aa: CASSLGFRGVQETQYF

len: 16
d_gene: NA
v_gene: TRBV7-6
abundance: many
j_gene: TRBJ2-3
CDR3nt: TGTGCCAGCAGCCCTATGGTGGGCGCATCAACAGATACGCAGTATTTT
CDR3aa: CASSPMVGASTDTQYF

len: 14
d_gene: NA
v_gene: TRBV6-2/TRBV6-3
abundance: NA
j_gene: TRBJ2-2
CDR3nt: TGTGCCGGAAAGACAGGCGCGAACACCGGGGAGCTGTTTTTT
CDR3aa: CAGKTGANTGELFF

len: 15
d_gene: TRBD2
v_gene: TRBV19
abundance: NA
j_gene: TRBJ2-2
CDR3nt: TGTGCCAGCAGGACTAGCGGGGGTAACACCGGGGAGCTGTTTTTT
CDR3aa: CASRTSGGNTGELFF

len: 13
d_gene: NA
v_gene: TRBV6-1
abundance: many
j_gene: TRBJ1-5
CDR3nt: TGTGCCAGCAGTGAGACAGGTAGTCAGCCCCAGCATTTT
CDR3aa: CASSETGSQPQHF

len: 10
d_gene: NA
v_gene: TRBV19
abundance: many
j_gene: TRBJ2-3
CDR3nt: TGTGCCAGTCAGGCCTCAGAGCAGTATTTT
CDR3aa: CASQASEQYF

len: 12
d_gene: NA
v_gene: TRBV28
abundance: many
j_gene: TRBJ2-3
CDR3nt: TGTGCCAGCAGGGCGGGGACAGATACGCAGTATTTT
CDR3aa: CASRAGTDTQYF

len: 14
d_gene: TRBD1
v_gene: TRBV4-3
abundance: many
j_gene: TRBJ1-5
CDR3nt: TGCGCCAGCAGCCAAGAGGACAGGGCAGAACCCCAGCATTTT
CDR3aa: CASSQEDRAEPQHF

len: 13
d_gene: NA
v_gene: TRBV12-5
abundance: many
j_gene: TRBJ1-2
CDR3nt: TGTGCTAGTGGTTTGGAAGGAGGCGGTGGCTACACCTTC
CDR3aa: CASGLEGGGGYTF

len: 16
d_gene: NA
v_gene: TRBV18
abundance: many
j_gene: TRBJ1-1
CDR3nt: TGTGCCAGCTCACCACCGCCAGGGAGAATGAACACTGAAGCTTTCTTT
CDR3aa: CASSPPPGRMNTEAFF

len: 13
d_gene: TRBD1
v_gene: TRBV6-2/TRBV6-3
abundance: many
j_gene: TRBJ1-2
CDR3nt: TGTGCCAGCACCGGAGACAGGGGCTATGGCTACACCTTC
CDR3aa: CASTGDRGYGYTF

len: 16
d_gene: NA
v_gene: TRBV3-1
abundance: few
j_gene: TRBJ2-1
CDR3nt: TGTGCCAGCAGCCAAGGTCCGGGACGCTCAGGTTATGAGCAGTTCTTC
CDR3aa: CASSQGPGRSGYEQFF

len: 13
d_gene: NA
v_gene: TRBV7-2
abundance: many
j_gene: TRBJ2-2
CDR3nt: TGTGCCAGCAGCTCTCACAGGGCCGGGGAGCTGTTTTTT
CDR3aa: CASSSHRAGELFF

len: 13
d_gene: NA
v_gene: TRBV7-3
abundance: many
j_gene: TRBJ2-3
CDR3nt: TGTGCCAGCAGCTTCGGGGGACCAGATACGCAGTATTTT
CDR3aa: CASSFGGPDTQYF

len: 14
d_gene: TRBD1
v_gene: TRBV7-2
abundance: many
j_gene: TRBJ2-5
CDR3nt: TGTGCCAGCAGCTCAGGGACAGTTGGGGAGACCCAGTACTTC
CDR3aa: CASSSGTVGETQYF

len: 20
d_gene: TRBD1
v_gene: TRBV20-1
abundance: many
j_gene: TRBJ2-1
CDR3nt: TGCAGTGCTAGATCGACTCAGGGACAGTCCGGCCCCCGGGCCTACAATGAGCAGTTCTTC
CDR3aa: CSARSTQGQSGPRAYNEQFF

len: 14
d_gene: TRBD1
v_gene: TRBV20-1
abundance: few
j_gene: TRBJ2-3
CDR3nt: TGCAGTGCTAGAGATTTAGGGGGCCCGGATACGCAGTATTTT
CDR3aa: CSARDLGGPDTQYF

len: 16
d_gene: NA
v_gene: TRBV28
abundance: few
j_gene: TRBJ2-6
CDR3nt: TGTGCCAGCAGTACCACCCGGGGGCCTGGGGCCAACGTCCTGACTTTC
CDR3aa: CASSTTRGPGANVLTF

len: 14
d_gene: NA
v_gene: TRBV7-2
abundance: many
j_gene: TRBJ1-5
CDR3nt: TGTGCCAGCAGCCCGTCGATTATAGATCAGCCCCAGCATTTT
CDR3aa: CASSPSIIDQPQHF

len: 14
d_gene: NA
v_gene: TRBV28
abundance: few
j_gene: TRBJ2-7
CDR3nt: TGTGCCAGCAGTTTCCCAAACACAGGGAACGAGCAGTACTTC
CDR3aa: CASSFPNTGNEQYF

len: 18
d_gene: TRBD2
v_gene: TRBV28
abundance: many
j_gene: TRBJ2-2
CDR3nt: TGTGCCAGCAGTTTCGGGACTAGCGGGGGGATTGGGGCCGGGGAGCTGTTTTTT
CDR3aa: CASSFGTSGGIGAGELFF

len: 12
d_gene: NA
v_gene: TRBV5-1
abundance: many
j_gene: TRBJ1-2
CDR3nt: TGCGCCAGCAGCTTGGCAGACGGAGGCTACACCTTC
CDR3aa: CASSLADGGYTF

len: 13
d_gene: NA
v_gene: TRBV7-2
abundance: many
j_gene: TRBJ2-1
CDR3nt: TGTGCCAGCAGCTTAGTCAAACACAATGAGCAGTTCTTC
CDR3aa: CASSLVKHNEQFF

len: 14
d_gene: TRBD2
v_gene: TRBV7-2
abundance: many
j_gene: TRBJ2-7
CDR3nt: TGTGCCAGCAGCCCAACCCGGGGGGAATACGAGCAGTACTTC
CDR3aa: CASSPTRGEYEQYF